Listed below are T cell receptor beta chains from one sample, sequenced in a study of T cell changes during pregnancy in multiple sclerosis. Only in-frame clones appear in the TCRdb table, and some are missing; sequencing was by immunoSEQ multiplex PCR. The sample has over 10,000 clones; approximately 89% are singletons. Sequencing used CD8+ T cells from peripheral blood mononuclear cells, obtained in the second trimester of pregnancy. Every receptor here comes from a female donor in good health, enrolled as a control in a pregnancy study. Each CDR3 is given with its conserved first and last residue. D genes are given only for firm matches. Size is stated for part of the rows, as once, few or many counts, or as a class when the clone is expanded.

TRBJ2-7 TRBV28 NA NA TGTGCCAGCACCGATCCGGGACACCTCTACGAGCAGTACTTC CASTDPGHLYEQYF
TRBJ1-4 TRBV6-1 NA NA TGTGCCAGCAGTGAAATAAGGAGAAATGAAAAACTGTTTTTT CASSEIRRNEKLFF
TRBJ2-1 TRBV27 TRBD2 NA TGTGCCAGCAAGAAAGCGGGAGGGTACAATGAGCAGTTCTTC CASKKAGGYNEQFF
TRBJ2-7 TRBV9 TRBD1 NA TGTGCCAGCAGCCCGGGACAGGGGCTTTACGAGCAGTACTTC CASSPGQGLYEQYF
TRBJ2-7 TRBV7-9 NA NA TGTGCCAGCAGCAAAGCGCCCAGAGCCTACGAGCAGTACTTC CASSKAPRAYEQYF
TRBJ2-1 TRBV19 TRBD2 medium-sized TGTGCCAGTAAAAATGTACCGGGAGGGCCTTATGAGCAGTTCTTC CASKNVPGGPYEQFF
TRBJ1-1 TRBV6-4 NA NA TGTGCCAGCAACAGACCGGCTGGTGAAGCTTTCTTT CASNRPAGEAFF
TRBJ2-7 TRBV7-6 NA NA TGTGCCAGCGGACTGGACAGTTCCTACGAGCAGTACTTC CASGLDSSYEQYF
TRBJ2-1 TRBV27 NA NA TGTGCCAGCACGAATCTTGGCGAGCAGTTCTTC CASTNLGEQFF
TRBJ1-2 TRBV7-8 TRBD1 NA TGTGCCAGCAGTATGACAGGGCCCTATGGCTACACCTTC CASSMTGPYGYTF
TRBJ2-3 TRBV29-1 NA NA TGCAGCGTCCGGGACTCCTCCGCGGGGTGGGGCACAGATACGCAGTATTTT CSVRDSSAGWGTDTQYF
TRBJ2-7 TRBV5-8 NA NA TGTGCCAGCAGCCCCCGGACTGACGTGCAGTACTTC CASSPRTDVQYF
TRBJ2-7 TRBV7-2 NA NA TGTGCCAGCAGCTCACAGGGCGAGGGGACCTACGAGCAGTACTTC CASSSQGEGTYEQYF
TRBJ1-3 TRBV13 TRBD1 NA TGTGCCAGCAGCCGGGACAGGGGGAGGGGAAACACCATATATTTT CASSRDRGRGNTIYF
TRBJ2-1 TRBV7-2 NA once TGTGCCAGCAGCTTACAGCAGGGTTACAATGAGCAGTTCTTC CASSLQQGYNEQFF
TRBJ2-5 TRBV27 TRBD2 NA TGTGCCAGCAGTTTATACCTAGCGGGGGGGCAAGAGACCCAGTACTTC CASSLYLAGGQETQYF
TRBJ2-1 TRBV2 TRBD2 NA TGTGCCAGCAGCCCTCCCATAGCGGGGGGGACCAATGAGCAGTTCTTC CASSPPIAGGTNEQFF
TRBJ1-2 TRBV7-9 NA few TGTGCCAGCAGCTTAGTTGCCAGGACTGACTATGGCTACACCTTC CASSLVARTDYGYTF
TRBJ1-1 TRBV7-2 NA few TGTGCCAGCAGCCCCCACAGGGCCCCTAATGAAGCTTTCTTT CASSPHRAPNEAFF
TRBJ2-2 TRBV21-1 NA NA TGTGCCAGCCGGCTAGCGGGAGGAGTGAACACCGGGGAGCTGTTTTTT CASRLAGGVNTGELFF
TRBJ2-2 TRBV9 NA NA TGTGCCAGCAGCGTATCCAGGGGTGACACCGGGGAGCTGTTTTTT CASSVSRGDTGELFF
TRBJ1-1 TRBV18 TRBD1 few TGTGCCAGCTCACCAGACGATCAGGGGGTGAACACTGAAGCTTTCTTT CASSPDDQGVNTEAFF
TRBJ1-3 TRBV5-1 NA NA TGCGCCAGCAGCTTGACGGCCTGGGGCGGAAACACCATATATTTT CASSLTAWGGNTIYF
TRBJ2-7 TRBV7-9 TRBD1 medium-sized TGTGCCAGCAGCCGGGTTGGGACAGGGTTATACGAGCAGTACTTC CASSRVGTGLYEQYF
TRBJ1-5 TRBV27 NA NA TGTGCCAGCAGTTTAACAGGCCTGAATCAGCCCCAGCATTTT CASSLTGLNQPQHF
TRBJ2-7 TRBV7-3 TRBD1 NA TGTGCCAGCAGCTTAGGAACAGGGGGCCTCAGGTCCTACGAGCAGTACTTC CASSLGTGGLRSYEQYF
TRBJ1-5 TRBV2 TRBD1 NA TGTGCCAGCAGTGAAGCGACGACAGGGGTGTGGGATCAGCCCCAGCATTTT CASSEATTGVWDQPQHF
TRBJ2-5 TRBV6-6 TRBD2 NA TGTGCCAGCAGTTACCCGGGGGGGTCAGAGACCCAGTACTTC CASSYPGGSETQYF
TRBJ1-5 TRBV25-1 NA NA TGTGCCAGCAGTGATTCCTTCAGCAATCAGCCCCAGCATTTT CASSDSFSNQPQHF
TRBJ2-2 TRBV5-1 TRBD2 NA TGCGCCAGCAGCTTCCAGCGGGGGCACACCGGGGAGCTGTTTTTT CASSFQRGHTGELFF
TRBJ2-1 TRBV19 TRBD2 NA TGTGCCTCTAGCGGGGGGACAGTAAATGAGCAGTTCTTC CASSGGTVNEQFF
TRBJ2-3 TRBV7-3 TRBD2 NA TGTGCCAGCAGCTTAAGCGGGGGGGGTTGGGATACGCAGTATTTT CASSLSGGGWDTQYF
TRBJ2-1 TRBV4-2 TRBD2 NA TGTGCCAGCAGCTCCGGGACTAGCGGGAGCTCCTACAATGAGCAGTTCTTC CASSSGTSGSSYNEQFF
TRBJ2-2 TRBV5-5 TRBD2 NA TGTGCCAGCAGCTTAAGACTAGCGGGGTTGTTCGTCACCGGGGAGCTGTTTTTT CASSLRLAGLFVTGELFF
TRBJ2-7 TRBV9 NA NA TGTGCCAGCAGCGTAAGCTGGGGCAGCTCCTACGAGCAGTACTTC CASSVSWGSSYEQYF
TRBJ2-5 TRBV4-2 TRBD2 NA TGTGCCAGCAGCCAAGAAGAGGGACTAGCGGGTCAAGAGACCCAGTACTTC CASSQEEGLAGQETQYF
TRBJ1-4 TRBV27 NA NA TGTGCCAGCAGTTTAGCGGTATCGGCTAATGAAAAACTGTTTTTT CASSLAVSANEKLFF
TRBJ2-3 TRBV15 TRBD2 NA TGTGCCACCAGTAAACCACTAGCGGGAGGGCCCTCAGATACGCAGTATTTT CATSKPLAGGPSDTQYF
TRBJ2-5 TRBV29-1 TRBD2 NA TGCAGCGTTGAGGGGGGGAGCCAAGAGACCCAGTACTTC CSVEGGSQETQYF
TRBJ1-2 TRBV2 NA NA TGTGCCAGCACTCAAACGTTGGACGGGGACTCATATGGCTACACCTTC CASTQTLDGDSYGYTF
TRBJ2-5 TRBV4-1 TRBD1 NA TGCGCCAGCAGCCAACCTTCCAGGGGGCATGGGACCCAGTACTTC CASSQPSRGHGTQYF
TRBJ2-7 TRBV29-1 NA NA TGCAGCGTTGAAGGAGGAGGGGCCAGCGCCGACTACGAGCAGTACTTC CSVEGGGASADYEQYF
TRBJ2-3 TRBV6-4 TRBD2 NA TGTGCCAGCAGTAATAGCGGGACAGATACGCAGTATTTT CASSNSGTDTQYF
TRBJ2-7 TRBV6-5 NA NA TGTGCCAGCAGCCCTAGCATCCACGAGCAGTACTTC CASSPSIHEQYF
TRBJ1-2 TRBV11-2 TRBD1 NA TGTGCCAGCAGCTTAGTTAGGTTGGGGACAGTGAGAGACTATGGCTACACCTTC CASSLVRLGTVRDYGYTF
TRBJ2-3 TRBV6-1 TRBD2 NA TGTGCCAGCAGTGAAATAGCGGGTAACACAGATACGCAGTATTTT CASSEIAGNTDTQYF